These T cell receptor beta chains were read from a single sample in a study of cytomegalovirus exposure and HLA in healthy donors. The table came from immunoSEQ multiplex PCR; TCRdb's copy has only in-frame clones and leaves some out. Counted here are approximately 160,000 clones, over 60% occurring once; the ten biggest clones make up 2.5% to 3.5%. Material: PBMCs. The receptors come from a woman aged 25 to 39 in good health and CMV-seropositive. CDR3s include the opening cysteine and the closing phenylalanine or tryptophan. A D gene is named only where the DNA matches it firmly. For some rows the clone size is stated as once, few or many, or as a class when expanded; others skip it.

clone_size j_call v_call d_call cdr3_nt cdr3_aa
- TRBJ2-7 TRBV2 TRBD1 TGTGCCAGCAGTGATCCCGGACAGGTCTCCTACGAGCAGTACTTC CASSDPGQVSYEQYF
- TRBJ2-3 TRBV7-9 - TGTGCCAGCAGAGTCTGGGGGGCGGGGGCCGGCACAGATACGCAGTATTTT CASRVWGAGAGTDTQYF
- TRBJ2-7 TRBV11-3 TRBD2 TGTGCCAGCAGCCGACTAGCGGAGTATGGGGAGCAGTACTTC CASSRLAEYGEQYF
- TRBJ2-1 TRBV10-2 TRBD1 TGCGCCAGCAGAATAGGACAGGGAAGAATCAATGAGCAGTTCTTC CASRIGQGRINEQFF
- TRBJ2-7 TRBV6-1 - TGTGCCAGCAGTGAAGACAGCCGAGGGGAGCAGTACTTC CASSEDSRGEQYF
few TRBJ2-3 TRBV27 - TGTGCCAGCAGTCCCTCCCTTTCCAGCGACTCTAGCACAGATACGCAGTATTTT CASSPSLSSDSSTDTQYF
- TRBJ1-5 TRBV27 - TGTGCCAGCAGTCCTGGTCAACAGGGCCAGCCCCAGCATTTT CASSPGQQGQPQHF
- TRBJ1-4 TRBV28 - TGTGCCAGCATTTCCTTGGGGCAGAGTAATGAAAAACTGTTTTTT CASISLGQSNEKLFF
- TRBJ1-5 TRBV2 - TGTGCCAGCAGTGTGGAACGGGGCAATCAGCCCCAGCATTTT CASSVERGNQPQHF
few TRBJ1-2 TRBV2 TRBD1 TGTGCCAGCAGTGCAGGGGGTGGAGGCTACACCTTC CASSAGGGGYTF
- TRBJ2-3 TRBV21-1 - TGTGCCAGCAGCAAAGTGGCGGGGAAATACACAGATACGCAGTATTTT CASSKVAGKYTDTQYF
- TRBJ1-6 TRBV30 - TGTGCCTGGGCGACGTCCCTAGCCTATAATTCACCCCTCCACTTT CAWATSLAYNSPLHF
few TRBJ1-1 TRBV2 - TGTGCCAGCAGAAACCAACAGGGGAACACTGAAGCTTTCTTT CASRNQQGNTEAFF
- TRBJ2-3 TRBV29-1 - TGCAGCGTTTTCGGAGATGCCACAGATACGCAGTATTTT CSVFGDATDTQYF
- TRBJ2-4 TRBV5-4 - TGTGCCAGCAGCTCGCAAGACAGTGGGAACATTCAGTACTTC CASSSQDSGNIQYF
- TRBJ1-5 TRBV30 - TGTGCCTGGAGTGCACAGGGCATCGGTCAGCCCCAGCATTTT CAWSAQGIGQPQHF
- TRBJ2-1 TRBV4-1 - TGCGCCAGCAGCCGGGCGTCAGGGAAAGAAGGGTTCGGGCAGTTCTTC CASSRASGKEGFGQFF
few TRBJ1-2 TRBV15 - TGTGCCACCAGCAGAGGCGCAGGGAGGAACTATGGCTACACCTTC CATSRGAGRNYGYTF
few TRBJ2-7 TRBV4-1 - TGCGCCAGCAGCCAAGCGGCGGAAATAACCTACGAGCAGTACTTC CASSQAAEITYEQYF
- TRBJ2-5 TRBV11-3 - TGTGCCAGCAGCTCACGTGCGGGGCTAGGGGAGACCCAGTACTTC CASSSRAGLGETQYF
few TRBJ1-3 TRBV7-9 - TGTGCCAGCAGCGCGGGGATACATTCTGGAAACACCATATATTTT CASSAGIHSGNTIYF
- TRBJ1-6 TRBV5-4 TRBD1 TGTGCCAGCAGCGAACCAGGGGGTGGGGCGGGTAATTCACCCCTCCACTTT CASSEPGGGAGNSPLHF
- TRBJ2-7 TRBV5-6 TRBD2 TGTGCCAGCAGCTTCCTGAGCGGGGGGTCTTACGAGCAGTACTTC CASSFLSGGSYEQYF
- TRBJ1-1 TRBV15 - TGTGCCACCAGGCAGGGGTTGGACACTGAAGCTTTCTTT CATRQGLDTEAFF
- TRBJ2-3 TRBV28 - TGTGCCAGCAGCTCCGGGCCGCAGGGGAAAGATACGCAGTATTTT CASSSGPQGKDTQYF
- TRBJ1-1 TRBV13 - TGTGCCAGCAGCTGGGGCGCGAACACTGAAGCTTTCTTT CASSWGANTEAFF
- TRBJ2-7 TRBV6-5 TRBD2 TGTGCCAGCAGTTACCTAGCGGATACCTACGAGCAGTACTTC CASSYLADTYEQYF
- TRBJ2-7 TRBV5-6 - TGTGCCAGCAGCTCCGCTAGGGGATACGAGCAGTACTTC CASSSARGYEQYF
few TRBJ1-1 TRBV28 - TGTGCCACCTCCCTAGGGAGGAGGACTGAAGCTTTCTTT CATSLGRRTEAFF
- TRBJ2-7 TRBV28 - TGTGCCAGCAGCACTAACTACGAGCAGTACTTC CASSTNYEQYF
few TRBJ1-4 TRBV14 TRBD1 TGTGCCAGCAGCCAAGATCGGTTTGGGACAGACCGCGAAAAACTGTTTTTT CASSQDRFGTDREKLFF
- TRBJ1-6 TRBV28 - TGTGCCACCACATCATCCAATTCACCCCTCCACTTT CATTSSNSPLHF
- TRBJ2-7 TRBV5-1 - TGCGCCAGCAGCCCCGTATTTAACAGGGACGAGCAGTACTTC CASSPVFNRDEQYF
- TRBJ1-3 TRBV14 - TGTGCCAGCAGCCAACTCCAGGGAGGAAACACCATATATTTT CASSQLQGGNTIYF
- TRBJ1-2 TRBV13 TRBD1 TGTGCCAGCAGCGAACGGACAGGGGGTGACCCCACCTTC CASSERTGGDPTF